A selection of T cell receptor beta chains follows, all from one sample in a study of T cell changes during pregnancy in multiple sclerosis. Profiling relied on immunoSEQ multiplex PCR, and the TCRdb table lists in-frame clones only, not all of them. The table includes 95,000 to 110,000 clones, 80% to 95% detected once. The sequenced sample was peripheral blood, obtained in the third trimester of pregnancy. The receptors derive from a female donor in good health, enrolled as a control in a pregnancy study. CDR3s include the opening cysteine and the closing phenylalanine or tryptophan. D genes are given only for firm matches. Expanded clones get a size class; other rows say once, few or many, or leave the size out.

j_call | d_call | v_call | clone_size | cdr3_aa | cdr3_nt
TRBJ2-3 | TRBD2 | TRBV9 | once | CASNRKAGGNTDTQYF | TGTGCCAGCAATCGAAAAGCCGGGGGGAACACAGATACGCAGTATTTT
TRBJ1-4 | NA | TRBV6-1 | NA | CASSEYREKLFF | TGTGCCAGCAGTGAATACAGGGAAAAACTGTTTTTT
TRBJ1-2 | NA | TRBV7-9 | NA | CASSLGGARGTFHGYTF | TGTGCCAGCAGCTTAGGCGGGGCCAGAGGAACCTTTCATGGCTACACCTTC
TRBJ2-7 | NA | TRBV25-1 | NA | CSVVGGSYEQYF | TGTTCCGTGGTAGGGGGCTCCTACGAGCAGTACTTC
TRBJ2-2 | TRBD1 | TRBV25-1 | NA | CASSEGWTGTNTGELFF | TGTGCCAGCAGTGAAGGGTGGACAGGGACGAACACCGGGGAGCTGTTTTTT
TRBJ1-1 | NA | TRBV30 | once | CAWSLKRGGFEDTEAFF | TGTGCCTGGAGTCTCAAACGGGGGGGATTCGAAGACACTGAAGCTTTCTTT
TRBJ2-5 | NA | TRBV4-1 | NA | CASSQGRGMETQYF | TGCGCCAGCAGCCAAGGGAGAGGGATGGAGACCCAGTACTTC
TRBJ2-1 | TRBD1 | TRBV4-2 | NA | CASSPGTGVLDEQFF | TGTGCCAGCAGCCCCGGGACAGGGGTTCTCGATGAGCAGTTCTTC
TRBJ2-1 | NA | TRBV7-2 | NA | CASSFLRRAEGNEQFF | TGTGCCAGCAGCTTTTTGCGGCGGGCTGAAGGCAATGAGCAGTTCTTC
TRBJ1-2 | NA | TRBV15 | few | CATRRLEDYGYTF | TGTGCCACCAGGAGGCTCGAAGACTATGGCTACACCTTC
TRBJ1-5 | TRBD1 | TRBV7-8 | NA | CASSSRTGYDQPQHF | TGTGCCAGCAGCAGTCGGACAGGGTACGATCAGCCCCAGCATTTT
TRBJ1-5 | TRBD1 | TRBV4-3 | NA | CASSPGTGGGQPQHF | TGCGCCAGCAGCCCTGGCACAGGGGGCGGTCAGCCCCAGCATTTT
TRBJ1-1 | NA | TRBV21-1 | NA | CASSKTGSLNTEAFF | TGTGCCAGCAGCAAGACAGGCTCGTTGAACACTGAAGCTTTCTTT
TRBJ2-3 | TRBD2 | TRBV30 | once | CAWMTPLADTQYF | TGTGCCTGGATGACACCACTAGCGGATACGCAGTATTTT
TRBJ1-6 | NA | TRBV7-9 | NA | CASSLANSGNSPLHF | TGTGCCAGCAGCTTAGCGAATTCGGGGAATTCACCCCTCCACTTT
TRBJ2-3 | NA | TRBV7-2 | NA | CASSLERRHTDTQYF | TGTGCCAGCAGCTTGGAGAGGAGGCACACAGATACGCAGTATTTT
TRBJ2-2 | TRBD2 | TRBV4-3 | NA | CASSQDGLAGPDFPNTGELFF | TGCGCCAGCAGCCAAGATGGACTAGCGGGCCCCGATTTTCCGAACACCGGGGAGCTGTTTTTT
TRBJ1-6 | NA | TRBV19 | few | CASSARDFGSPLHF | TGTGCCAGTAGTGCCCGGGACTTTGGTTCACCCCTCCACTTT
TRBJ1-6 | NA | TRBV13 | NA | CASSPRGTDRNSPLHF | TGTGCCAGCAGCCCACGGGGGACGGACCGTAATTCACCCCTCCACTTT
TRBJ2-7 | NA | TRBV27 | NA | CASSLKEAYEQYF | TGTGCCAGCAGTTTAAAAGAGGCCTACGAGCAGTACTTC
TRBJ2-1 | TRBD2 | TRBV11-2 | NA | CASRLRAGGRYNEQFF | TGTGCCAGCAGACTACGAGCGGGGGGGCGGTACAATGAGCAGTTCTTC
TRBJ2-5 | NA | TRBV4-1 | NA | CASSQDRVRGLETQYF | TGCGCCAGCAGCCAAGATCGAGTCAGGGGATTGGAGACCCAGTACTTC
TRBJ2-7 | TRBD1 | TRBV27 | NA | CASRGTVYEQYF | TGTGCCAGCAGGGGGACAGTATACGAGCAGTACTTC
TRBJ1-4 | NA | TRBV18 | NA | CASSPKENEKLFF | TGTGCCAGCTCACCTAAGGAGAATGAAAAACTGTTTTTT
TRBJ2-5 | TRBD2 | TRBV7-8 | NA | CASGTSGGVYQETQYF | TGTGCCTCCGGGACTAGCGGGGGGGTTTACCAAGAGACCCAGTACTTC
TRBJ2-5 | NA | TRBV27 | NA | CASSLLPQGLREQYF | TGTGCCAGCAGTTTATTACCCCAGGGGTTAAGAGAGCAGTACTTC
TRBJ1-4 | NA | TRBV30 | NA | CAWSRNSLWTNEKLFF | TGTGCCTGGAGTCGTAACTCTTTGTGGACTAATGAAAAACTGTTTTTT